This T cell receptor beta chain is drawn from a study of identical twins. Unmatched junction bases numbered 5, after V lost 4 bases and J lost 2 bases. The CDR3 spans 16 residues. Germline V CDR1 and CDR2: SGDLS, YYNGEE. Study-wide results and caveats: Rather than following the same donors, the conclusions depended on cross-sectional statistical analysis.

This clonotype showed up just a few times. The antigen is unknown. MiXCR was run by TCRdb on the 5' RACE reads, yielding one entry per CDR3 protein. The repertoire holds 200,000 to 300,000 distinct CDR3 sequences, with 7% to 8.5% as singletons. The same sample was also studied in work on yellow fever vaccine responses in identical twins.

The sequence was collected from a woman under 30 in good health. This sequence joins TRBV9 and TRBJ2-1, with 11 bases that match TRBD1. The specimen sequenced was CD8+ T cells sorted from blood. CDR3 sequence (DNA): TGTGCCAGCAGCTTCCGGACAGGGGGCACCTACAATGAGCAGTTCTTC. Residues: CASSFRTGGTYNEQFF.